Described below is a single TCR beta chain sequence and its context. The antigen is undetermined. This entry belongs to a study of shared clonotypes between healthy human individuals. Study-wide context: Contributing individuals were two females and a few males aged 18 to 49.

Study-wide findings and caveats: An expected dependence of interdonor clonotype sharing on sequencing depth was noted. Donors were few, which limited the genetic and exposure-history diversity represented.

Positively selected for CCR7, the CD45RO-negative cells used as naive CD8 cells excluded terminally differentiated effector memory CD45RA+ cells. TCRdb's copy holds only in-frame clones and misses some; the assay was immunoSEQ multiplex PCR. The sample comprises some 2.1 million clones, over 85% of which are singletons, and over 1.5% rests with the top ten. V lost 8 bases to trimming and J lost 4 bases, with 9 bases between them. This CDR3 comprises 12 residues. Germline-derived CDR1 and CDR2 are MGHRA and YSYEKL. Input material: naive CD8+ T cells from PBMCs. The chain employs TRBV4-1 and TRBJ2-1; D gene ambiguous. The TCR was taken from a man between 18 and 35 years old in good health. Some clones in this sample may be carry-over from other donors' samples. CDR3 DNA sequence: TGCGCCAGCGCATCCTCTTACAATGAGCAGTTCTTC. Translating gives CASASSYNEQFF.